This T cell receptor beta chain was profiled in a study of vaccination effects on CD4 cells after COVID-19. The overall study: Vaccination of participants consisted of two doses of either the BNT162b2 or mRNA-1273 vaccine. Study results and caveats: Healthy vaccinees' vaccine-induced clones included only 1 of 255 that recognized common cold coronaviruses.

The germline gives CDR1 LNHDA, CDR2 SQIVND (reference sequence). V lost 4 bases and J lost 2, with 12 bases in between. CDR3 length: 14 amino acids. Viral peptide pool expansion of antigen-specific CD4+ T cells preceded sequencing in the ViraFEST assay. With 9 to 11 days of culture completed, CD4+ T cells were isolated. Recipients of the vaccine had no prior SARS-CoV-2 infection and negative nucleocapsid antibodies. Each culture had half its medium swapped for IL-2 medium on days 3 and 7. Notes on this clone: Its antigen is unknown.

Method: immunoSEQ multiplex PCR; TCRdb's copy keeps in-frame clones and lacks some. The sample has 9,000 to 13,000 clones, less than 80% seen once. This sample comprised CD4+ T cells from PBMCs cultured with HCoV-229E spike peptides, obtained before COVID-19 vaccination. The gene calls are TRBV19 and TRBJ2-7, with a possible D match to TRBD1 (5 bases). The receptor was isolated from a human donor who received a COVID-19 vaccine. The DNA of the CDR3 is TGTGCCAGTAGTACTTTGGACATCGCCTACGAGCAGTACTTC. It codes for CASSTLDIAYEQYF.